These T cell receptor beta chains were read from a single sample in a study of blood T cell repertoires in COVID-19. TCRdb's table, derived via immunoSEQ multiplex PCR, lists solely in-frame clones and lacks some. The sample records tens of thousands of clones, over 70% being singletons. Sequencing was carried out using peripheral blood. The receptors were sampled from a woman in her seventies with acute or convalescent COVID-19. The CDR3 runs from the conserved cysteine through the conserved F or W. The order of the fields is V gene, J gene, D gene, clone size, CDR3 protein, CDR3 DNA. D genes are given only for firm matches. Not all rows give a size; the values are once, few, many and, for expanded clones, a class.

TRBV7-8	TRBJ1-2	.	.	CASSLSRGENYGYTF	TGTGCCAGCAGCTTATCCCGGGGTGAGAACTATGGCTACACCTTC
TRBV5-1	TRBJ1-2	.	.	CASSLGHTGTATYGYTF	TGCGCCAGCAGCTTGGGACACACAGGTACGGCCACCTATGGCTACACCTTC
TRBV6-5	TRBJ2-3	.	.	CASSHRVIADTQYF	TGTGCCAGCAGTCACAGGGTTATCGCAGATACGCAGTATTTT
TRBV2	TRBJ2-1	.	.	CASSGRGWDEQFF	TGTGCCAGCAGTGGAAGGGGGTGGGATGAGCAGTTCTTC
TRBV5-5	TRBJ1-5	.	.	CASSLFGQINQPQHF	TGTGCCAGCAGCTTGTTCGGACAGATCAATCAGCCCCAGCATTTT
TRBV7-2	TRBJ1-4	.	.	CASSLVSSGNEKLFF	TGTGCCAGCAGCTTAGTTTCCTCGGGTAATGAAAAACTGTTTTTT
TRBV5-8	TRBJ1-5	.	.	CASSLYRDSGSNQPQHF	TGTGCCAGCAGCCTCTATCGAGATTCGGGGAGCAATCAGCCCCAGCATTTT
TRBV13	TRBJ2-1	.	.	CASSLVRGYEQFF	TGTGCCAGCAGCTTAGTCCGGGGTTATGAGCAGTTCTTC
TRBV6-5	TRBJ2-5	.	once	CASSYGSGLETQYF	TGTGCCAGCAGTTACGGTTCAGGGTTAGAGACCCAGTACTTC
TRBV4-3	TRBJ2-2	.	few	CASSPGGSTGELFF	TGCGCCAGCAGCCCAGGAGGGAGCACCGGGGAGCTGTTTTTT
TRBV7-8	TRBJ2-6	.	.	CASRSTGPRGANVLTF	TGTGCCAGCAGATCTACAGGGCCGAGAGGGGCCAACGTCCTGACTTTC
TRBV7-2	TRBJ1-5	.	.	CASSLGWGQAQPQHF	TGTGCCAGCAGTCTAGGATGGGGGCAGGCTCAGCCCCAGCATTTT
TRBV19	TRBJ2-7	TRBD2	once	CASSTRRGGGSSEQYF	TGTGCCAGTAGTACACGGCGGGGCGGGGGTTCCTCCGAGCAGTACTTC
TRBV30	TRBJ1-2	.	.	CAWDRFNYGYTF	TGTGCCTGGGACAGGTTTAACTATGGCTACACCTTC
TRBV10-3	TRBJ1-1	.	.	CAINRGARDTEAFF	TGTGCCATCAACCGGGGGGCTAGGGACACTGAAGCTTTCTTT
TRBV5-1	TRBJ2-7	.	.	CASSPGPWSSYEQYF	TGCGCCAGCAGCCCAGGGCCGTGGAGCTCCTACGAGCAGTACTTC
TRBV12-5	TRBJ2-3	.	.	CASAQGGGLDTQYF	TGTGCTAGTGCCCAAGGAGGGGGCTTGGATACGCAGTATTTT
TRBV7-2	TRBJ1-5	.	once	CASSLAGVRQPQHF	TGTGCCAGCAGCTTAGCAGGGGTCAGGCAGCCCCAGCATTTT
TRBV29-1	TRBJ2-1	TRBD2	.	CSVESWLAGGDEQFF	TGCAGCGTTGAATCTTGGCTAGCGGGGGGGGATGAGCAGTTCTTC
TRBV2	TRBJ2-7	TRBD1	.	CASTPRTGGTYEQYF	TGTGCCAGCACCCCTAGGACAGGGGGGACCTACGAGCAGTACTTC
TRBV14	TRBJ1-4	.	few	CASSRATNEKLFF	TGTGCCAGCAGCCGGGCTACTAATGAAAAACTGTTTTTT
TRBV18	TRBJ2-7	.	.	CASSPYRQRYEQYF	TGTGCCAGCTCACCCTACAGGCAACGCTACGAGCAGTACTTC
TRBV10-1	TRBJ1-6	.	.	CASSARGGTNNSPLHF	TGCGCCAGCAGTGCCCGGGGGGGAACGAATAATTCACCCCTCCACTTT
TRBV27	TRBJ2-1	TRBD2	few	CASSPSGNEQFF	TGTGCCAGCAGTCCTAGCGGGAATGAGCAGTTCTTC
TRBV4-3	TRBJ2-7	.	.	CASSQVLSSYEQYF	TGCGCCAGCAGCCAAGTGTTGAGCTCCTACGAGCAGTACTTC